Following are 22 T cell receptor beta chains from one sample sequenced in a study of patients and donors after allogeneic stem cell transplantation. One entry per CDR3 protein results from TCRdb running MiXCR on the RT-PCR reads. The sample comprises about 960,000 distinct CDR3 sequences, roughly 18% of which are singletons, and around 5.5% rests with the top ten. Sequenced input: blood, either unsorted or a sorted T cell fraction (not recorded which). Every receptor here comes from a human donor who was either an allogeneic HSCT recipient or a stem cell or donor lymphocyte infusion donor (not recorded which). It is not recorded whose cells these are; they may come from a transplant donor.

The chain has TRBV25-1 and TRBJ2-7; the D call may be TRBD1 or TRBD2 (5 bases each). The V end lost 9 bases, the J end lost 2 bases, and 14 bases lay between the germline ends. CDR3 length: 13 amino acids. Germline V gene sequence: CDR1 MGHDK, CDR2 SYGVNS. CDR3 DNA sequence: TGTGCCAGTCTCGGGACGCTAACCTACGAGCAGTACTTC. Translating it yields CASLGTLTYEQYF.

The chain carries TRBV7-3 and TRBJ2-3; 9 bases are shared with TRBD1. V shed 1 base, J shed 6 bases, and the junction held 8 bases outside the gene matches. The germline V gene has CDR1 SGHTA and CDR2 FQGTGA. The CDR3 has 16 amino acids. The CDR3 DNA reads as TGTGCCAGCAGCTTAAGTCCGGGACAGGGTTATGATACGCAGTATTTT. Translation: CASSLSPGQGYDTQYF.

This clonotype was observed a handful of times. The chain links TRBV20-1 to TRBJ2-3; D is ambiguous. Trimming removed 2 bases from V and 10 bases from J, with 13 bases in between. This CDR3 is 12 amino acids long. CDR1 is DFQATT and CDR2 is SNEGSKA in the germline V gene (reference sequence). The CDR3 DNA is TGCAGTGCTAGAAGGATCTCCCTCCCGCAGTATTTT. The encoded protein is CSARRISLPQYF.

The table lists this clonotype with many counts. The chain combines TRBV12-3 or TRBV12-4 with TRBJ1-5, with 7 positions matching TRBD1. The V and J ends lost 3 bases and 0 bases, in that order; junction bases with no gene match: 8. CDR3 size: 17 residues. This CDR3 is CASSFGGQSYSNQPQHF. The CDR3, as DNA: TGTGCCAGCAGTTTTGGGGGACAGAGCTATAGCAATCAGCCCCAGCATTTT.

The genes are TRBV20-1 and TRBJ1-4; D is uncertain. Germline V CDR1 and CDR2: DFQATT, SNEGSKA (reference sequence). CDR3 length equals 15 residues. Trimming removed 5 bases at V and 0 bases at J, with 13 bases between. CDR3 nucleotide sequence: TGCAGTGCTGCCCGGAGGAGTGCAACTAATGAAAAACTGTTTTTT. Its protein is CSAARRSATNEKLFF.

The CDR3 DNA reads as TGCAGTGCAACAAAGGACTCACCCCTCCACTTT. It encodes CSATKDSPLHF. The rearrangement links TRBV20-1 to TRBJ1-6; D ambiguous. Trimming took 6 bases from V and 10 from J, leaving 10 bases between them. Germline V CDR1 and CDR2: DFQATT, SNEGSKA (reference sequence). This CDR3 has 11 amino acids.

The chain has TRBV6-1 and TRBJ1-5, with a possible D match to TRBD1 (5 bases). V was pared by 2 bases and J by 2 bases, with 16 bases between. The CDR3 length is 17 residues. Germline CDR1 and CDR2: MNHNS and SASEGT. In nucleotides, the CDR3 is TGTGCCAGCAGTGAAATCGCAGGGCGAGGGGGCAATCAGCCCCAGCATTTT. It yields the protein CASSEIAGRGGNQPQHF.

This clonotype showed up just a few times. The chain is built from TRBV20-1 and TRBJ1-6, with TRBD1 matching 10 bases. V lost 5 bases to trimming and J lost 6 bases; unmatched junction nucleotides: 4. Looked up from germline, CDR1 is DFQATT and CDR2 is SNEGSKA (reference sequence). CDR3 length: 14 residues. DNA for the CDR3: TGCAGTGCTTACGGACAGGGGGTTAATTCACCCCTCCACTTT. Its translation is CSAYGQGVNSPLHF.

CDR3 residues: CASSVEWTGHEAFF. CDR3 nucleotides: TGTGCCAGCAGCGTAGAGTGGACGGGACATGAAGCTTTCTTT. The chain recombines TRBV9 with TRBJ1-1, with D perhaps TRBD1 (6 bases). V was cut by 0 bases and J by 7 bases, with 13 bases left in between. The CDR3 contains 14 residues. Germline assignment: CDR1 SGDLS and CDR2 YYNGEE. Complete variable domain (other parts from reference TRBV9 and TRBJ1-1): DSGVTQTPKHLITATGQRVTLRCSPRSGDLSVYWYQQSLDQGLQFLIQYYNGEERAKGNILERFSAQQFPDLHSELNLSSLELGDSALYFCASSVEWTGHEAFFGQGTRLTVV.

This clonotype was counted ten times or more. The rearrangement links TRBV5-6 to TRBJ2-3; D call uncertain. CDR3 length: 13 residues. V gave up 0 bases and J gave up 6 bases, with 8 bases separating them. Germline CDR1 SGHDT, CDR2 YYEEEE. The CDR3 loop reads CASSLVVEDTQYF. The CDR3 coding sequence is TGTGCCAGCAGCTTGGTGGTAGAGGATACGCAGTATTTT.

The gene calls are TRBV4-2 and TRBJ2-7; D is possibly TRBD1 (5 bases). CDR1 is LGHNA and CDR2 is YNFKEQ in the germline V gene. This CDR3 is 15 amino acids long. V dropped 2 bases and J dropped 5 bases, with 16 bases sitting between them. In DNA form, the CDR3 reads TGTGCCAGCAGCCAACGTACAGGCCCCCTTGACGAGCAGTACTTC. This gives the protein CASSQRTGPLDEQYF.

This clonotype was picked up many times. The CDR3 loop is CSAQTTGNMNTEAFF. The CDR3 nucleotides are TGCAGTGCCCAAACGACAGGGAACATGAACACTGAAGCTTTCTTT. This sequence joins TRBV20-1 and TRBJ1-1, with TRBD1 matching over 7 bases. CDR3 size: 15 residues. V was pared by 6 bases and J by 0 bases, with 10 bases of the junction left unmatched. The germline CDR1 and CDR2 sequences are DFQATT and SNEGSKA (reference sequence).

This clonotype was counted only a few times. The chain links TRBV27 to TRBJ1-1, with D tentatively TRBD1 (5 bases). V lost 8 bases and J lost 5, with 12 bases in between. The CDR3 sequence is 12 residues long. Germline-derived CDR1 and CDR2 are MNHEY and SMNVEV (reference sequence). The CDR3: CASQGLMTEAFF. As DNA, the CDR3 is TGTGCCAGCCAGGGACTGATGACTGAAGCTTTCTTT.

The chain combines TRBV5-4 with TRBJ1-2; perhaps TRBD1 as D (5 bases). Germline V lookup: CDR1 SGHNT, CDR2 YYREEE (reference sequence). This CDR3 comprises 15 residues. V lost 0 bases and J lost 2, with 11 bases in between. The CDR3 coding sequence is TGTGCCAGCAGCTTGGAGCCCGACAGAAACTATGGCTACACCTTC. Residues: CASSLEPDRNYGYTF. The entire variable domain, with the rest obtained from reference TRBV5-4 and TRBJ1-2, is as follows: ETGVTQSPTHLIKTRGQQVTLRCSSQSGHNTVSWYQQALGQGPQFIFQYYREEENGRGNFPPRFSGLQFPNYSSELNVNALELDDSALYLCASSLEPDRNYGYTFGSGTRLTVV.

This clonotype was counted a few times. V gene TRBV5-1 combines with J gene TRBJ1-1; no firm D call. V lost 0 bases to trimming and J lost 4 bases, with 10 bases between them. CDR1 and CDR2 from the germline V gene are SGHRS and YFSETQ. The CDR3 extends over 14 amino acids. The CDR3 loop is CASSLGGEGTEAFF. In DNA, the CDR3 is TGCGCCAGCAGCTTGGGTGGGGAGGGCACTGAAGCTTTCTTT.

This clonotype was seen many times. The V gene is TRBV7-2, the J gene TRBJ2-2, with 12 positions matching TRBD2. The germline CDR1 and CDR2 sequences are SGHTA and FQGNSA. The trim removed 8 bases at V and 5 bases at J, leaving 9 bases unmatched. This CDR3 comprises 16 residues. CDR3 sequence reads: CASGSRLAGATGELFF. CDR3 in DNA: TGTGCCAGCGGATCCAGACTAGCGGGGGCAACCGGGGAGCTGTTTTTT.

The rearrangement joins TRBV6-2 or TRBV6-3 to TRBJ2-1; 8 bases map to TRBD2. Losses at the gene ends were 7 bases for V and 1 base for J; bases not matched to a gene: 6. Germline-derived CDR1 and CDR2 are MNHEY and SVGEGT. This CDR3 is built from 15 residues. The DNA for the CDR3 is TGTGCCAGCACCCAAGCGGGGGCGTCCTACAATGAGCAGTTCTTC. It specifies CASTQAGASYNEQFF.

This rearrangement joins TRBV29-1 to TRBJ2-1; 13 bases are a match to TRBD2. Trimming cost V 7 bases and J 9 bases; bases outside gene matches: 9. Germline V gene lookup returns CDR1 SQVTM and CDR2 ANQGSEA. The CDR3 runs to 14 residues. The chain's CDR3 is CSALTSGGTGEQFF. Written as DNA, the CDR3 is TGCAGCGCCCTGACTAGCGGGGGGACGGGTGAGCAGTTCTTC.

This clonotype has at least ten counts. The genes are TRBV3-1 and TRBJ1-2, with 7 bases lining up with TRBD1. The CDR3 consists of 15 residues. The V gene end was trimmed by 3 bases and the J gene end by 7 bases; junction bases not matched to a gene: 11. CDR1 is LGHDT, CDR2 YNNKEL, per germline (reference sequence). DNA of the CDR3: TGTGCCAGCAGCCACCCGGCCTTAGGGGGCTTTGGCTACACCTTC. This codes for CASSHPALGGFGYTF.

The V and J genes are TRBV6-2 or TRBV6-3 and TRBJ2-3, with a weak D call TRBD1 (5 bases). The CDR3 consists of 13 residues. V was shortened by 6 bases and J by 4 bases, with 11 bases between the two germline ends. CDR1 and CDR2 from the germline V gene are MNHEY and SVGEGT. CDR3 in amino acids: CASRAGPADTQYF. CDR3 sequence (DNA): TGTGCCAGCAGGGCAGGGCCGGCAGATACGCAGTATTTT.

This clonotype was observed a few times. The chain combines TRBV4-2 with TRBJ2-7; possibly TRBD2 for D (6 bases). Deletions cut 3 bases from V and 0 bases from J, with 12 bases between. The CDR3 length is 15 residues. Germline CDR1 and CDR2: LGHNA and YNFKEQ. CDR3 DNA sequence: TGTGCCAGCAGCCACCCTAGCGCCAGCTCCTACGAGCAGTACTTC. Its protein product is CASSHPSASSYEQYF.

The CDR3 nucleotides are TGTGCCAGCAGCCCTGTTAGCCGGGACAGGGGATCCTGGGGCTACACCTTC. Its translation is CASSPVSRDRGSWGYTF. The chain recombines TRBV9 with TRBJ1-2; 10 nucleotides match TRBD1. CDR1 is SGDLS and CDR2 is YYNGEE in the germline V gene. This CDR3 is built from 17 residues. Losses at the gene ends were 4 bases for V and 8 bases for J; bases not matched to a gene: 17.